The sequence of this T cell receptor (beta chain) was determined in a study of blood T cell repertoires in COVID-19. From germline, CDR1 is SGHDT and CDR2 YYEEEE. The CDR3 sequence is 14 residues long. V lost 1 base to trimming and J lost 4 bases; unmatched junction nucleotides: 4. Assay: immunoSEQ multiplex PCR; the TCRdb copy retains only in-frame clones and omits some. The sample comprises around 210,000 clones, around 80% of which are singletons, and less than 7% rests with the top ten. The source is a woman in her sixties or seventies with acute or convalescent COVID-19. Sequences were obtained from peripheral blood. The chain employs TRBV5-6 and TRBJ2-5, with 7 bases that match TRBD1. The CDR3 loop reads CASSLYRGVETQYF. CDR3 sequence (DNA): TGTGCCAGCAGCTTGTACAGGGGAGTAGAGACCCAGTACTTC.